Listed here is a single T cell receptor beta chain. Its target is not known. Each sample's TCRbeta library yielded on average roughly 43,000 productive templates. Sequencing was performed with immunoSEQ multiplex PCR; in TCRdb, only in-frame clones are kept and a portion is missing. In the table there are approximately 45,000 clones, 80% to 85% of which are singletons. The record originates from a study of STAT3 mutations in large granular lymphocyte leukemia. Study information: Canonical activating STAT3 mutations were detected in roughly half of the longitudinally sequenced T-LGLL patients.

In germline, CDR1 is MDHEN, CDR2 SYDVKM. The CDR3 contains 16 residues. V lost 4 bases and J lost 2, with 17 bases in between. Study observations and caveats: No sample exists from the first appearance of each clone. Every T-LGLL patient had at least one immunodominant TCRbeta clonotype. Sampling intervals varied between patients and samples.

This sequence was found in a human donor with T large granular lymphocyte leukemia. Some clones in this sample may be carry-over from other donors' samples. The chain employs TRBV28 and TRBJ2-5; D is possibly TRBD1 (5 bases). Sequencing was performed on PBMCs. The CDR3 here is CASSSPRPGRQETQYF. CDR3 DNA: TGTGCCAGCAGTTCTCCCCGTCCAGGGCGACAAGAGACCCAGTACTTC.